These 15 T cell receptor beta chains originate from one sample sequenced in a study of cytomegalovirus exposure and HLA in healthy donors. Primers: 60 Vbeta forward and 13 Jbeta reverse. TCRdb's copy holds only in-frame clones and misses some; the assay was immunoSEQ multiplex PCR. The table shows about 170,000 clones, with approximately 80% occurring only once. Specimen: PBMCs. These receptors all stem from a man aged 25-45 years in good health and CMV-seropositive.

The chain employs TRBV15 and TRBJ1-1, with 9 bases fitting TRBD1. With V trimmed by 0 bases and J by 1 base, 9 bases remained unmatched. Germline V gene lookup returns CDR1 LNHNV and CDR2 YYDKDF (reference sequence). CDR3 length: 18 residues. The CDR3 nucleotides are TGTGCCACCAGCAGAGATCTCGGGACAGGGCGAGGGAACACTGAAGCTTTCTTT. As protein: CATSRDLGTGRGNTEAFF.

The chain recombines TRBV28 with TRBJ1-1, with D tentatively TRBD1 (5 bases). V shed 5 bases and J shed 1 base, with 11 bases lying between them. Per germline, CDR1 MDHEN and CDR2 SYDVKM. The CDR3 spans 14 residues. Here the CDR3 reads CASSPYTGNTEAFF. CDR3 in DNA: TGTGCCAGCAGTCCGTACACAGGGAACACTGAAGCTTTCTTT. The complete variable domain, with remaining parts taken from reference TRBV28 and TRBJ1-1, reads DVKVTQSSRYLVKRTGEKVFLECVQDMDHENMFWYRQDPGLGLRLIYFSYDVKMKEKGDIPEGYSVSREKKERFSLILESASTNQTSMYLCASSPYTGNTEAFFGQGTRLTVV.

The gene calls are TRBV9 and TRBJ1-2, with 9 bases that match TRBD1. Germline assignment: CDR1 SGDLS and CDR2 YYNGEE. This CDR3 contains 17 residues. V shed 3 bases, J shed 0 bases, and the junction held 9 bases outside the gene matches. The CDR3 reads CASSAGDRESPNYGYTF. In DNA form, the CDR3 reads TGTGCCAGCAGCGCGGGGGACAGGGAGTCCCCTAACTATGGCTACACCTTC.

The chain joins TRBV6-5 to TRBJ1-1; 9 bases agree with TRBD1. The CDR3 contains 15 residues. CDR1 MNHEY and CDR2 SVGAGI come from the germline V gene. The ends lost 4 bases at V and 4 bases at J; junction bases unmatched: 7. The CDR3 loop reads CASSSRTGVSTEAFF. Here the CDR3 DNA reads TGTGCCAGCAGTTCGAGGACAGGGGTAAGCACTGAAGCTTTCTTT.

V gene TRBV29-1 combines with J gene TRBJ2-7; 8 positions agree with TRBD1. CDR1 SQVTM and CDR2 ANQGSEA come from the germline V gene. CDR3 length: 16 amino acids. Trimming removed 7 bases from V and 4 bases from J; junction bases left unmatched: 18. CDR3 protein: CSGPRLLRDRRYEQYF. The DNA of the CDR3 is TGCAGCGGTCCTCGCCTACTCCGGGACAGGAGATACGAGCAGTACTTC.

The chain couples TRBV7-8 to TRBJ2-3; the match to TRBD2 covers 16 bases. The V segment lost 4 bases and the J segment 5 bases; nucleotides outside the gene matches: 6. CDR1 SGHVS and CDR2 FQNEAQ come from the germline V gene. The CDR3 contains 17 residues. The CDR3 loop reads CASSYPGLAGGQDTQYF. CDR3 DNA: TGTGCCAGCAGCTACCCGGGACTAGCGGGGGGGCAAGATACGCAGTATTTT.

The sample holds a few counts of this clone. This chain uses TRBV6-5 with TRBJ1-1, with TRBD1 matching over 7 bases. The CDR3 has 14 residues. After removal of 5 bases from V and 1 base from J, the junction contained 4 bases not matched to a gene. Germline CDR1 MNHEY, CDR2 SVGAGI. This CDR3 is CASSGRQGNTEAFF. The CDR3 bases are TGTGCCAGCAGTGGGCGACAGGGGAACACTGAAGCTTTCTTT.

The chain carries TRBV19 and TRBJ2-2; 9 bases are a match to TRBD1. CDR3 length equals 16 residues. The germline CDR1 and CDR2 sequences are LNHDA and SQIVND (reference sequence). V lost 10 bases and J lost 5; bases outside the gene matches: 14. DNA of the CDR3: TGTGCCACACGACGTCAGGGGACAGGGAATACCGGGGAGCTGTTTTTT. As protein: CATRRQGTGNTGELFF.

In DNA, the CDR3 is TGTGCCAGCAGCTCCCCGCGGGGGGAGACCCAGTACTTC. It translates to CASSSPRGETQYF. The chain joins TRBV7-8 to TRBJ2-5; 7 bases map to TRBD2. V was clipped by 4 bases and J by 5 bases; unmatched bases: 4. The CDR3 is made up of 13 amino acids. Germline CDR1 and CDR2: SGHVS and FQNEAQ.

The V call is TRBV27, the J call TRBJ2-7; D is ambiguous. The CDR3 loop spans 13 amino acids. Germline-derived CDR1 and CDR2 are MNHEY and SMNVEV (reference sequence). V was shortened by 7 bases and J by 0 bases, with 10 bases between the two germline ends. The CDR3 DNA reads TGTGCCAGCAAGTCCCTAGGCTCCTACGAGCAGTACTTC. Translation: CASKSLGSYEQYF.

The chain couples TRBV2 to TRBJ1-2; no firm D call. Germline V gives CDR1 SNHLY, CDR2 FYNNEI. Trimming cost V 7 bases and J 4 bases, with 16 bases left between them. The CDR3 runs to 14 residues. The CDR3 coding sequence is TGTGCCAGCAAACGATCCACGGGTCCCTATGGCTACACCTTC. Translated: CASKRSTGPYGYTF.

CDR3 sequence reads: CASSAGQSYGYTF. CDR3 in DNA: TGTGCCAGCAGCGCGGGACAGAGCTATGGCTACACCTTC. The chain uses TRBV5-4 and TRBJ1-2, with TRBD1 identical over 7 bases. The CDR3 loop spans 13 amino acids. Germline values: CDR1 SGHNT, CDR2 YYREEE (reference sequence). With V trimmed by 4 bases and J by 4 bases, 4 bases remained unmatched.

The chain employs TRBV25-1 and TRBJ2-2; D is possibly TRBD2 (5 bases). Germline values: CDR1 MGHDK, CDR2 SYGVNS. With 9 bases removed from V and 0 bases from J, the gap between germline ends came to 14 bases. There are 15 residues in the CDR3. In DNA form, the CDR3 reads TGTGCCAGAGGACTTCCGGACCCGAACACCGGGGAGCTGTTTTTT. This gives the protein CARGLPDPNTGELFF.

On this clone: One end of the junction varies from germline; a read error may be responsible. V is TRBV7-9 and J is TRBJ2-7; 12 positions agree with TRBD2. CDR3 length: 15 residues. Germline assignment: CDR1 SEHNR and CDR2 FQNEAQ (reference sequence). The CDR3 region is CSSSSSGRAGNEQYF. CDR3 DNA sequence: TGTTCCAGCAGCTCTAGCGGGAGGGCCGGGAACGAGCAGTACTTC.

This chain links TRBV14 with TRBJ1-1, with D unresolved. Between the trimmed V and J ends, which lost 0 bases and 0 bases, there was a span of 8 bases. Germline CDR1 is SGHDN and CDR2 is FVKESK. There are 15 residues in the CDR3. As DNA, the CDR3 is TGTGCCAGCAGCCAAGAGCGAGGGATGAACACTGAAGCTTTCTTT. This encodes CASSQERGMNTEAFF.